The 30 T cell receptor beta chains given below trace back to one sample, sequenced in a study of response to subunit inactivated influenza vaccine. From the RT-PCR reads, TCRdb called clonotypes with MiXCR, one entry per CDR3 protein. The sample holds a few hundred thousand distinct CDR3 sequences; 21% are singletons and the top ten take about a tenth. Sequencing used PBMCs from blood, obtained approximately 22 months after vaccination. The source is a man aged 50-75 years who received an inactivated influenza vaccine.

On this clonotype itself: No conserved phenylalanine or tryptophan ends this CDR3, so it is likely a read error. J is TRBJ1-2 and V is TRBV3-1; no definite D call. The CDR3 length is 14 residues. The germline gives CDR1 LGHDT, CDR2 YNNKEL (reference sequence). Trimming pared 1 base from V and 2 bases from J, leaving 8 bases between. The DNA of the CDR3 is TGTGCCAGCAGCCAAGCATCAGCGAACTATGGCTACACCATC. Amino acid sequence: CASSQASANYGYTI.

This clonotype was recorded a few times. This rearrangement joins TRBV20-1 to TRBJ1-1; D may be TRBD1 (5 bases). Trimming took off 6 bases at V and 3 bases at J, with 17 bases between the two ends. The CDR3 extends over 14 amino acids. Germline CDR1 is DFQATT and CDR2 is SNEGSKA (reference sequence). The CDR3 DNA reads TGCAGTGCGATACAAGGGGCATCGCACACTGAAGCTTTCTTT. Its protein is CSAIQGASHTEAFF.

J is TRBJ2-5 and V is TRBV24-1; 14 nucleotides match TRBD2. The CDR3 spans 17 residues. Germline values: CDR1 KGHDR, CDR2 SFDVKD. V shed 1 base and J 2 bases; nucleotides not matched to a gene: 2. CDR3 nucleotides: TGTGCCACCAGTGATTTTCGGACTAGCGGGGGGCAAGAGACCCAGTACTTC. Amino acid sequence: CATSDFRTSGGQETQYF.

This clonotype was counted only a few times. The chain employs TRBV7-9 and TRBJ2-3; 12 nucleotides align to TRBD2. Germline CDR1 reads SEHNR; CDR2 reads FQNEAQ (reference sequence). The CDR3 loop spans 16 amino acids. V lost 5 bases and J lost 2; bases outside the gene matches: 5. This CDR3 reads CASSQLAGGLTDTQYF. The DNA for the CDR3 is TGTGCCAGCAGCCAACTAGCGGGGGGACTCACAGATACGCAGTATTTT.

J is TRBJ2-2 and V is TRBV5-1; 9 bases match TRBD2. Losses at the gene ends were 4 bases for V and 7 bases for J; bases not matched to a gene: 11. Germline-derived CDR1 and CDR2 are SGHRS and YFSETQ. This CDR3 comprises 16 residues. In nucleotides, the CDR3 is TGCGCCAGCAGCGAAGTAGCGGGAGCAGGAGGCGGGGAGCTGTTTTTT. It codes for CASSEVAGAGGGELFF.

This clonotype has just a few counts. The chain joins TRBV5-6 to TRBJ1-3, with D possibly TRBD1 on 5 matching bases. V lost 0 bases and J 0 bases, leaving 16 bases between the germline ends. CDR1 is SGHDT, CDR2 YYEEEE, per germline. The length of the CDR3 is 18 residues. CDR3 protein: CASSLAPGRSHSGNTIYF. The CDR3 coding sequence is TGTGCCAGCAGCTTGGCGCCGGGACGGAGCCACTCTGGAAACACCATATATTTT.

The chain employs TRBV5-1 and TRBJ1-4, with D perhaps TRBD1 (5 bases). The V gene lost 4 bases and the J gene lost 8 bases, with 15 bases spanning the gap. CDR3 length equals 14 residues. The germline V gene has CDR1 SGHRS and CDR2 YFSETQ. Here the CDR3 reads CASSTGRAGEKLFF. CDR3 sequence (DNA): TGCGCCAGCAGCACGGGACGGGCGGGGGAAAAACTGTTTTTT.

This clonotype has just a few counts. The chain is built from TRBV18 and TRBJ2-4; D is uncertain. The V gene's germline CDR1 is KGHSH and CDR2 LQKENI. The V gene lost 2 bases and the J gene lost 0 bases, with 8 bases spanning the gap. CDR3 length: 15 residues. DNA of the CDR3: TGTGCCAGCTCACCAACTCAGCTAGCCAAAAACATTCAGTACTTC. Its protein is CASSPTQLAKNIQYF.

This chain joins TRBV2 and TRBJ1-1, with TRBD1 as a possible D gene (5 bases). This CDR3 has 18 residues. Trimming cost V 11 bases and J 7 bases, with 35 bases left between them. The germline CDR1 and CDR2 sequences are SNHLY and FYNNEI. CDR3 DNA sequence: TGTGCCCTCAGTTTAGGGCTTTGGCCTGGTTCCGGGGGACTTGAAGCTTTCTTT. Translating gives CALSLGLWPGSGGLEAFF.

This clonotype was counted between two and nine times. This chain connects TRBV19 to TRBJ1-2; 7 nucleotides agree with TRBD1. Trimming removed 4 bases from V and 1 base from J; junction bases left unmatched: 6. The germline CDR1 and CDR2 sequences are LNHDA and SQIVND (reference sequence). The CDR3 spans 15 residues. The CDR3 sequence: CASSTPGQLNYGYTF. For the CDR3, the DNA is TGTGCCAGTAGTACACCGGGACAGCTTAACTATGGCTACACCTTC.

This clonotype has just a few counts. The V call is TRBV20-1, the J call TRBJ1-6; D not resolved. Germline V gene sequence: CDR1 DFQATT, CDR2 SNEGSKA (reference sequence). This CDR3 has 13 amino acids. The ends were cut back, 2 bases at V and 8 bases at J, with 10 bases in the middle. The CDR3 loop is CSARHEADSPLHF. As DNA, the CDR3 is TGCAGTGCTAGACATGAGGCGGATTCACCCCTCCACTTT.

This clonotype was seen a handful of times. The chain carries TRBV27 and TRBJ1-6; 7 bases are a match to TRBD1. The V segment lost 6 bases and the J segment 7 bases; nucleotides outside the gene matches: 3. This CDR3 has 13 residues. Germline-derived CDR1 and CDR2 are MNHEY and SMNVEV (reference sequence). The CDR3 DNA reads TGTGCCAGCAGAGGGACAGCCAATTCACCCCTCCACTTT. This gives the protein CASRGTANSPLHF.

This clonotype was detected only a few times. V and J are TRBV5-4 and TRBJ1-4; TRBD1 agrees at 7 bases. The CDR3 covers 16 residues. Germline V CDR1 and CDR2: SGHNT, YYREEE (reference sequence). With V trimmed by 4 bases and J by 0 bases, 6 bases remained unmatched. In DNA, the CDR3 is TGTGCCAGCAGCCGCACCACAGGGGCAACTAATGAAAAACTGTTTTTT. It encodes CASSRTTGATNEKLFF.

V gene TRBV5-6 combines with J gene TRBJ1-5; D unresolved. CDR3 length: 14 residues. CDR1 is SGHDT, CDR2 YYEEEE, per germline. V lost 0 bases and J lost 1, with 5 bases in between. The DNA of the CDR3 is TGTGCCAGCAGCTTGGGACTCAGCAATCAGCCCCAGCATTTT. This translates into CASSLGLSNQPQHF.

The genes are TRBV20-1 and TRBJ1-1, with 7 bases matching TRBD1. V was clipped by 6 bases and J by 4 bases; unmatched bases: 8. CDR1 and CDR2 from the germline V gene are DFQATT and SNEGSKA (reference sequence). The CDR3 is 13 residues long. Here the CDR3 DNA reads TGCAGTGCAAAGGGACAGCGCGGCACTGAAGCTTTCTTT. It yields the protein CSAKGQRGTEAFF.

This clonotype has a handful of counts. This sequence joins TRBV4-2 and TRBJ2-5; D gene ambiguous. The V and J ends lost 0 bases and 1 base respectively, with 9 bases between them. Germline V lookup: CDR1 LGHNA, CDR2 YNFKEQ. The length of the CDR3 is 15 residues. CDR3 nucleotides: TGTGCCAGCAGCCAAGAATTAAGTGGCCAAGAGACCCAGTACTTC. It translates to CASSQELSGQETQYF.

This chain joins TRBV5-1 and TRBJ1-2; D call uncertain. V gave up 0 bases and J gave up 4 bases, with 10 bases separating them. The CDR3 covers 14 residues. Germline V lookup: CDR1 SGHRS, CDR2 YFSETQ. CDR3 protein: CASSLEPVSYGYTF. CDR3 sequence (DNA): TGCGCCAGCAGCTTGGAACCAGTCAGCTATGGCTACACCTTC.

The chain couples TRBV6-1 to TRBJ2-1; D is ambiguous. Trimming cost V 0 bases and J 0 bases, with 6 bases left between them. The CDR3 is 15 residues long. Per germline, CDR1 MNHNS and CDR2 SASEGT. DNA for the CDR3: TGTGCCAGCAGTGAAGCAGGTAGCTCCTACAATGAGCAGTTCTTC. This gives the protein CASSEAGSSYNEQFF.

CDR3 amino acids: CASSLNSGGTVGAYEQYF. The CDR3 nucleotides are TGTGCCAGCAGCTTAAACTCGGGCGGGACAGTTGGGGCCTACGAGCAGTACTTC. The chain uses TRBV13 and TRBJ2-7; TRBD1 might be the D (7 bases). There are 18 residues in the CDR3. The germline CDR1 and CDR2 sequences are PRHDT and FYEKMQ (reference sequence). Trimming removed 2 bases at V and 2 bases at J, with 22 bases between. Full variable domain (missing parts from reference TRBV13 and TRBJ2-7): AAGVIQSPRHLIKEKRETATLKCYPIPRHDTVYWYQQGPGQDPQFLISFYEKMQSDKGSIPDRFSAQQFSDYHSELNMSSLELGDSALYFCASSLNSGGTVGAYEQYFGPGTRLTVT.

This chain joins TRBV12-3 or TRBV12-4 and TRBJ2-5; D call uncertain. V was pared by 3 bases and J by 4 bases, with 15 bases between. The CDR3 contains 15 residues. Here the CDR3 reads CASSFSGSLLETQYF. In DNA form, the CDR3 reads TGTGCCAGCAGTTTCTCGGGCTCTCTTTTAGAGACCCAGTACTTC.

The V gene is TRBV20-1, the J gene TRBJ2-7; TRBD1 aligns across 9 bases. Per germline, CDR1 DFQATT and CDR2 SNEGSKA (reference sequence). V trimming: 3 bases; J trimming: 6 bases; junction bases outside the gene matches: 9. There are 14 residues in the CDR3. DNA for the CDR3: TGCAGTGCTAGGACGAACAGGGGGCGAGCCGAGCAGTACTTC. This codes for CSARTNRGRAEQYF.

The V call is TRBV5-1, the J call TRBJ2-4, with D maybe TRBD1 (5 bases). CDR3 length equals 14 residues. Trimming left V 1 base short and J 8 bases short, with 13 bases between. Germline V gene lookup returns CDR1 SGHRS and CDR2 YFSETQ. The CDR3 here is CASSLSRALDIQYF. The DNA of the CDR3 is TGCGCCAGCAGCTTGAGCAGGGCCTTGGACATTCAGTACTTC.

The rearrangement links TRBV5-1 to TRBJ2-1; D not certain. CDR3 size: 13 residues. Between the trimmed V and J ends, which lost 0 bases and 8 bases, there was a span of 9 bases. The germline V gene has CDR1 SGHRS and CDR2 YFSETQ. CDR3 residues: CASSLDDGYEQFF. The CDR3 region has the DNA TGCGCCAGCAGCTTGGACGATGGTTATGAGCAGTTCTTC.

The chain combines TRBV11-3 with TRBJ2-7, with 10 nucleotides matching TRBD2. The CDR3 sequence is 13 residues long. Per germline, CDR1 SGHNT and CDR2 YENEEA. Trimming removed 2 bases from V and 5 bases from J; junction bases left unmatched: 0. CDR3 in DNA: TGTGCCAGCAGCTTACTAGCGGGGGACGAGCAGTACTTC. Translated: CASSLLAGDEQYF.

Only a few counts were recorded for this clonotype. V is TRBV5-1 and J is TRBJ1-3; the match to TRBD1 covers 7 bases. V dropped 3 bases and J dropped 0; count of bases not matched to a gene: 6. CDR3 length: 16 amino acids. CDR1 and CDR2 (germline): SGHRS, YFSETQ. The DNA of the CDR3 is TGCGCCAGCAGCTCGGGACAGTTCAACTCTGGAAACACCATATATTTT. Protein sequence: CASSSGQFNSGNTIYF.

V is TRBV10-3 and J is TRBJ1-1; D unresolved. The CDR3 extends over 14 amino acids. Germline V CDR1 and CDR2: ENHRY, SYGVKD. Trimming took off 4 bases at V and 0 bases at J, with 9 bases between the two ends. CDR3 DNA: TGTGCCATCAGTGGTGGACTCATGAACACTGAAGCTTTCTTT. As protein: CAISGGLMNTEAFF.

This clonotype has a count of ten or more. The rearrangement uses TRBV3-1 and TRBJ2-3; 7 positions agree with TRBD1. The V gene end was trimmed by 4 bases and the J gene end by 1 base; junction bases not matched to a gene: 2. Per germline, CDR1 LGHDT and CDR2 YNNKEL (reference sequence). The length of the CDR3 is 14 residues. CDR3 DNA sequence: TGTGCCAGCAGCCCGGGGACAGGCACAGATACGCAGTATTTT. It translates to CASSPGTGTDTQYF.

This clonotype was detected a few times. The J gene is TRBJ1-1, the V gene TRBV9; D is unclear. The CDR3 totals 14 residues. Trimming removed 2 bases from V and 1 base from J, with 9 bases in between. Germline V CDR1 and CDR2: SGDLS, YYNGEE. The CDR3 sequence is CASSVDTQNTEAFF. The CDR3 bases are TGTGCCAGCAGCGTTGATACACAGAACACTGAAGCTTTCTTT. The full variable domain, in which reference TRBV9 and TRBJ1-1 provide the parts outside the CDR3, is DSGVTQTPKHLITATGQRVTLRCSPRSGDLSVYWYQQSLDQGLQFLIQYYNGEERAKGNILERFSAQQFPDLHSELNLSSLELGDSALYFCASSVDTQNTEAFFGQGTRLTVV.

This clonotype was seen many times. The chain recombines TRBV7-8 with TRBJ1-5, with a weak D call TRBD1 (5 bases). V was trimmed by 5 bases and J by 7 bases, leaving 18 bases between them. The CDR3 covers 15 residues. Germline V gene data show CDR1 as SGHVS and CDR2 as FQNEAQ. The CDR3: CASSRQAGSGQPQHF. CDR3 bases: TGTGCCAGCAGCCGACAAGCGGGCTCAGGGCAGCCCCAGCATTTT.

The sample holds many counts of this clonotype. Written as DNA, the CDR3 is TGTGCCAGCACTGTCTCTGGAAACACCATATATTTT. It yields the protein CASTVSGNTIYF. The chain employs TRBV12-3 or TRBV12-4 and TRBJ1-3; D call uncertain. The CDR3 has 12 amino acids. V was trimmed by 7 bases and J by 0 bases, leaving 4 bases between them.